This T cell receptor beta chain stems from a study of blood T cell repertoires in COVID-19. Points on this clone: This CDR3 is also generated by other DNA sequences in the sample.

TCRdb's table, derived via immunoSEQ multiplex PCR, lists solely in-frame clones and lacks some. This table holds under 200,000 clones, around nine tenths found once. Sequencing was done on a sample of peripheral blood. The TCR sequence derives from a man in his fifties with acute or convalescent COVID-19.

CDR3 sequence (DNA): TGTGCCAGCAGCGTAGGACAGGGGAACGGAAACACCATATATTTT. Translation: CASSVGQGNGNTIYF. The chain links TRBV9 to TRBJ1-3, with 8 bases matching TRBD1. From germline, CDR1 is SGDLS and CDR2 YYNGEE. The V gene end was trimmed by 0 bases and the J gene end by 4 bases; junction bases not matched to a gene: 3. The CDR3 sequence is 15 residues long. Full variable domain (remainder filled in from reference TRBV9 and TRBJ1-3): DSGVTQTPKHLITATGQRVTLRCSPRSGDLSVYWYQQSLDQGLQFLIQYYNGEERAKGNILERFSAQQFPDLHSELNLSSLELGDSALYFCASSVGQGNGNTIYFGEGSWLTVV.